Listed here are 20 T cell receptor beta chains from one sample, sequenced in a study of blood T cell repertoires in COVID-19. Some clones are missing from TCRdb's copy, which holds only in-frame ones; the method was immunoSEQ multiplex PCR. This table holds 200,000 to 300,000 clones, 75% to 85% found once. The sample comprised peripheral blood. The receptor set was obtained from a human donor in a cohort sampled during active COVID-19.

The V gene is TRBV6-5, the J gene TRBJ1-2; a possible D gene is TRBD1 (5 bases). This CDR3 spans 13 amino acids. Looked up from germline, CDR1 is MNHEY and CDR2 is SVGAGI. V was cut by 5 bases and J by 3 bases, with 10 bases left in between. Written as DNA, the CDR3 is TGTGCCAGCAGTCAGGGACTGGACTATGGCTACACCTTC. Amino acids: CASSQGLDYGYTF.

The V and J genes are TRBV3-1 (or the pseudogene TRBV3-2) and TRBJ1-1; perhaps TRBD1 as D (5 bases). Germline V gives CDR1 LGHDT, CDR2 YNNKEL (reference sequence). The CDR3 consists of 13 residues. V was trimmed by 3 bases and J by 0 bases, leaving 5 bases between them. The CDR3 nucleotides are TGTGCCAGCAGCCAGACAGTGAACACTGAAGCTTTCTTT. It translates to CASSQTVNTEAFF.

The rearrangement links TRBV2 to TRBJ1-1; 7 bases agree with TRBD1. V was pared by 3 bases and J by 1 base, with 8 bases of the junction left unmatched. Germline assignment: CDR1 SNHLY and CDR2 FYNNEI. The CDR3 has 16 residues. CDR3 in DNA: TGTGCCAGCAGTGAGGGTTTAGGGGGCGCGAACACTGAAGCTTTCTTT. It yields the protein CASSEGLGGANTEAFF.

The chain combines TRBV5-1 with TRBJ2-2; a possible D gene is TRBD1 (7 bases). The V and J ends lost 3 bases and 2 bases respectively, with 14 bases between them. Germline V gene data show CDR1 as SGHRS and CDR2 as YFSETQ. This CDR3 contains 16 residues. This CDR3 reads CASSSAGQTNTGELFF. DNA of the CDR3: TGCGCCAGCAGCTCCGCGGGACAGACCAACACCGGGGAGCTGTTTTTT.

V gene TRBV5-4 combines with J gene TRBJ2-3, with 7 bases that match TRBD2. Germline CDR1 SGHNT, CDR2 YYREEE (reference sequence). CDR3 length: 14 amino acids. Trimming took 3 bases from V and 6 from J; bases not matched to a gene: 7. The CDR3 coding sequence is TGTGCCAGCAGCTCTCGACTAGCCCCCGATACGCAGTATTTT. Encoded protein: CASSSRLAPDTQYF.

CDR3 nucleotide sequence: TGTGCCAGCAGCTTTTTCCCCGAGCCCCTCCACTTT. Protein sequence: CASSFFPEPLHF. The chain is built from TRBV11-2 and TRBJ1-6, with D unresolved. Germline V gene lookup returns CDR1 SGHAT and CDR2 FQNNGV. The CDR3 sequence is 12 residues long. Trimming pared 3 bases from V and 13 bases from J, leaving 10 bases between.

For this clone: The sample carries other DNA sequences with the same CDR3. The V and J genes are TRBV7-2 and TRBJ2-2; 8 positions match TRBD2. V shed 1 base and J 2 bases; nucleotides not matched to a gene: 0. The CDR3 runs to 15 residues. CDR1 SGHTA and CDR2 FQGNSA come from the germline V gene. The chain's CDR3 is CASSLVAGNTGELFF. In nucleotides, the CDR3 is TGTGCCAGCAGCTTAGTAGCGGGAAACACCGGGGAGCTGTTTTTT.

This clone was detected only a few times. The chain recombines TRBV7-8 with TRBJ1-5, with 8 bases lining up with TRBD1. CDR1 and CDR2 (germline): SGHVS, FQNEAQ. This CDR3 region has 15 residues. Unmatched junction bases numbered 8, after V lost 5 bases and J lost 5 bases. In DNA form, the CDR3 reads TGTGCCAGCAGCGCGACACAGGGGGGAGATCAGCCCCAGCATTTT. As protein: CASSATQGGDQPQHF.

The rearrangement joins TRBV18 to TRBJ2-7, with D perhaps TRBD1 (7 bases). The CDR3 length is 14 residues. The V and J ends lost 2 bases and 2 bases respectively, with 10 bases between them. CDR1 is KGHSH, CDR2 LQKENI, per germline. The CDR3 DNA is TGTGCCAGCTCACCAGGCGGGACAGCCTACGAGCAGTACTTC. This translates into CASSPGGTAYEQYF.

The rearrangement uses TRBV24-1 and TRBJ2-1; 10 bases are a match to TRBD1. Germline V gene sequence: CDR1 KGHDR, CDR2 SFDVKD. V lost 5 bases and J lost 10; bases outside the gene matches: 25. The CDR3 sequence is 20 residues long. The CDR3 here is CATSVAPGTGDPGPLREQFF. In nucleotides, the CDR3 is TGTGCCACCAGTGTTGCCCCCGGGACAGGGGATCCGGGGCCCCTGAGGGAGCAGTTCTTC.

The chain is built from TRBV6-5 and TRBJ2-7; 11 positions match TRBD2. The CDR3 has 12 residues. Germline CDR1 reads MNHEY; CDR2 reads SVGAGI. This CDR3 is CASTSGTYEQYF. The CDR3 region has the DNA TGTGCTTCGACTAGCGGGACCTACGAGCAGTACTTC.

This clone appeared once. The rearrangement joins TRBV12-3 or TRBV12-4 to TRBJ1-5; D is perhaps TRBD1 (5 bases). Trimming took off 6 bases at V and 9 bases at J, with 12 bases between the two ends. The CDR3 is made up of 12 amino acids. DNA for the CDR3: TGTGCCAGCAGGGGGGGTTTTGGGCCCCAGCATTTT. It encodes CASRGGFGPQHF.

The rearrangement uses TRBV12-5 and TRBJ2-1; TRBD2 aligns across 9 bases. Trimming took 6 bases from V and 0 from J; bases not matched to a gene: 6. Germline values: CDR1 LGHNT, CDR2 FRNRAP. The CDR3 covers 16 residues. The CDR3 DNA reads as TGTGCTAGTGGGCGGGGGGGGGTTAGCTCCTACAATGAGCAGTTCTTC. This encodes CASGRGGVSSYNEQFF.

The CDR3 loop reads CASSLGAKREGRYEQFF. DNA for the CDR3: TGTGCCAGCAGCTTAGGAGCCAAGCGGGAGGGCCGGTATGAGCAGTTCTTC. The chain combines TRBV7-9 with TRBJ2-1; TRBD2 aligns across 10 bases. The V gene's germline CDR1 is SEHNR and CDR2 FQNEAQ (reference sequence). Trimming at V came to 1 base and at J to 8 bases, leaving 11 bases not matched to a gene. The CDR3 is 17 amino acids.

A single count supports this clone. The chain has TRBV6-5 and TRBJ2-3, with TRBD2 as a possible D gene (6 bases). Per germline, CDR1 MNHEY and CDR2 SVGAGI. The germline V and J ends were trimmed by 6 bases and 1 base, with 11 bases remaining between them. The CDR3 has 14 amino acids. CDR3 nucleotides: TGTGCCAGCAGCCCGGGACTTCGCACAGATACGCAGTATTTT. It specifies CASSPGLRTDTQYF.

The table lists this clone with a count of one. V usage is TRBV3-1 (or the pseudogene TRBV3-2) and J usage is TRBJ1-2; the D is unclear. Germline V gene sequence: CDR1 LGHDT, CDR2 YNNKEL (reference sequence). V gave up 4 bases and J gave up 5 bases, with 14 bases separating them. CDR3 length: 14 amino acids. CDR3 loop: CASSPRGGYYGYTF. CDR3 nucleotide sequence: TGTGCCAGCAGCCCCCGGGGAGGATATTATGGCTACACCTTC.

The chain is built from TRBV27 and TRBJ2-7; 7 bases agree with TRBD2. Germline CDR1 and CDR2: MNHEY and SMNVEV (reference sequence). The CDR3 loop spans 15 amino acids. V lost 4 bases, J lost 0 bases, and 6 bases stayed unmatched. CDR3 sequence (DNA): TGTGCCAGCAGTTCCCAGCTAGCGGCCTCCTACGAGCAGTACTTC. It specifies CASSSQLAASYEQYF.

J is TRBJ2-7 and V is TRBV6-5; tentatively, D is TRBD2 (7 bases). The germline gives CDR1 MNHEY, CDR2 SVGAGI. The CDR3 sequence is 13 residues long. V dropped 4 bases and J dropped 4 bases, with 11 bases sitting between them. The CDR3 sequence: CASSLGGGYEQYF. The CDR3 coding sequence is TGTGCCAGCAGTTTAGGGGGAGGGTACGAGCAGTACTTC.

The J gene is TRBJ2-2, the V gene TRBV2; maybe TRBD1 (6 bases). Trimming cost V 3 bases and J 2 bases, with 7 bases left between them. Germline lookup yields CDR1 SNHLY and CDR2 FYNNEI. CDR3 size: 14 residues. The CDR3 sequence: CASSDRGNTGELFF. CDR3 sequence (DNA): TGTGCCAGCAGTGACAGGGGAAACACCGGGGAGCTGTTTTTT.

The rearrangement uses TRBV19 and TRBJ1-1; 9 nucleotides align to TRBD1. The ends lost 3 bases at V and 1 base at J; junction bases unmatched: 6. Germline loops: CDR1 LNHDA, CDR2 SQIVND (reference sequence). This CDR3 region has 16 residues. CDR3 sequence reads: CASSIIPGQGNTEAFF. The CDR3 DNA follows: TGTGCCAGTAGTATCATTCCGGGACAGGGGAACACTGAAGCTTTCTTT. The full variable domain, with the rest looked up from reference TRBV19 and TRBJ1-1, is DGGITQSPKYLFRKEGQNVTLSCEQNLNHDAMYWYRQDPGQGLRLIYYSQIVNDFQKGDIAEGYSVSREKKESFPLTVTSAQKNPTAFYLCASSIIPGQGNTEAFFGQGTRLTVV.